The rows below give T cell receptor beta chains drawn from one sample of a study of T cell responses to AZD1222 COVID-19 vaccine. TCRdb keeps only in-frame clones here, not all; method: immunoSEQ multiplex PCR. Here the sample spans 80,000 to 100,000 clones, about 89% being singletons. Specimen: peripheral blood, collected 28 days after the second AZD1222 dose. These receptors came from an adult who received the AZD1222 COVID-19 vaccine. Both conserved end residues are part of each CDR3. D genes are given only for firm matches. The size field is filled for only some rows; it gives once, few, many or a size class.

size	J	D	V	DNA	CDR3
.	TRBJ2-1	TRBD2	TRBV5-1	TGCGCCAGCAGCTTAACGGCAGCGGGGGACGTGCAGTTCTTC	CASSLTAAGDVQFF
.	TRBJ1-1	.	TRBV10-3	TGTGCCATCAGGAGATCAGGGTTGGGAGGCAACACTGAAGCTTTCTTT	CAIRRSGLGGNTEAFF
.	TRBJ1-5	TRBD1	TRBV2	TGTGCCAGCAGTACCGAGACAGGGGGGAATCAGCCCCAGCATTTT	CASSTETGGNQPQHF
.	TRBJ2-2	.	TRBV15	TGTGCCACCAGCACCTTAAACACCGGGGAGCTGTTTTTT	CATSTLNTGELFF
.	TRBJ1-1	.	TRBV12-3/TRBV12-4	TGTGCCAGCAGTTCGTCCCACACTGAAGCTTTCTTT	CASSSSHTEAFF
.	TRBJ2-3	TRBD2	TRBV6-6	TGTGCCAGCAGTCCACCGAGCGGGGGGGCCACAGATACGCAGTATTTT	CASSPPSGGATDTQYF
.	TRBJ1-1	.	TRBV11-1	TGTGCCAGCAGCTTTACAGGGCGGAACACTGAAGCTTTCTTT	CASSFTGRNTEAFF
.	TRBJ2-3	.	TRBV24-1	TGTGCCACCAGTGTGAGGGGGGATACGCAGTATTTT	CATSVRGDTQYF
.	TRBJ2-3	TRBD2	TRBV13	TGTGCCAGCAGCTTACGGAAGCGGGGGAGCACAGATACGCAGTATTTT	CASSLRKRGSTDTQYF
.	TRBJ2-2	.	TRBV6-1	TGTGCCAGCAGTGAAGTTGTCGGAAGGAACACCGGGGAGCTGTTTTTT	CASSEVVGRNTGELFF
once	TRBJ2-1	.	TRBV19	TGTGCCAGTAGTATTCGGACTACCCAATACAATGAGCAGTTCTTC	CASSIRTTQYNEQFF
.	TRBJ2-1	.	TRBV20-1	TGCAGTGCTTCGCCCGGGTATGGGCAGTTCTTC	CSASPGYGQFF
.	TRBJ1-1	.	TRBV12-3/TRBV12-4	TGTGCCAGCAGTTTGGCATACACTGAAGCTTTCTTT	CASSLAYTEAFF
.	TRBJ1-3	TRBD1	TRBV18	TGTGCCAGCTCACCTCCGGGACAGGGGGCTGGTGTCGGAAACACCATATATTTT	CASSPPGQGAGVGNTIYF
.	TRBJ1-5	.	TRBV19	TGTGCCAGTAGTATAGGGGGTGGTCAGCCCCAGCATTTT	CASSIGGGQPQHF
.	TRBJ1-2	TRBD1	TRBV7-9	TGTGCCAGCAGCTTAGGGGCGGACAGGGACGGCTACACCTTC	CASSLGADRDGYTF
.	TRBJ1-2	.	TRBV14	TGTGCCAGCAGCCAAGACCCCTCTAACTATGGCTACACCTTC	CASSQDPSNYGYTF
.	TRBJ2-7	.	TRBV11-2	TGTGCCAGCAGAGGAGGGGACAGCTCCTACGAGCAGTACTTC	CASRGGDSSYEQYF
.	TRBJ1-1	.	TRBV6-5	TGTGCCAGCAGGGCAACGGGGAACACTGAAGCTTTCTTT	CASRATGNTEAFF
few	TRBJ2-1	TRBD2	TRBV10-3	TGTGCCATCAGTTCCGGGACTAGCGGGGACAATGAGCAGTTCTTC	CAISSGTSGDNEQFF
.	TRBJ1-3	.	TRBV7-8	TGTGCCAGCAGCTTAGGGGTAGGGAAGACTGGAAACACCATATATTTT	CASSLGVGKTGNTIYF
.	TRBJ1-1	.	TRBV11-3	TGTGCCAGCAGCTTAGGAAGGAACACTGAAGCTTTCTTT	CASSLGRNTEAFF
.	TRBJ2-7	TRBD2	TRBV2	TGTGCCAGCCAGGGACTAGCGGGGCGCTACGAGCAGTACTTC	CASQGLAGRYEQYF
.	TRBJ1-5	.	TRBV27	TGTGCCAGCAGAGCTGACGGATTAGGACCCCAGCATTTT	CASRADGLGPQHF
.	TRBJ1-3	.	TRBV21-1	TGTGCCAGCAGCAAATTAGGCCCAGACAGAGCTGGAAACACCATATATTTT	CASSKLGPDRAGNTIYF
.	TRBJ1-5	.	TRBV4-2	TGTGCCAGCAGCCAAGATATGGCAGTAGGGCAGCCCCAGCATTTT	CASSQDMAVGQPQHF
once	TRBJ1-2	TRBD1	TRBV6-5	TGTGCCAGCAGTCGGGACAGGGCTGGCGGCTACACCTTC	CASSRDRAGGYTF
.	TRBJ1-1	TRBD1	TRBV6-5	TGTGCCAGCAGTTCGAGGGACAGGGCGAACACTGAAGCTTTCTTT	CASSSRDRANTEAFF
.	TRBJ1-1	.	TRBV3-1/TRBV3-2	TGTGCCAGCAGCCAACAGGGTGGTTGGACTGAAGCTTTCTTT	CASSQQGGWTEAFF
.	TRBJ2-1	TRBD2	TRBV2	TGTGCCAGCAGCCCCTCGGGACTAGCGGGGGGGGTGATCAATGAGCAGTTCTTC	CASSPSGLAGGVINEQFF
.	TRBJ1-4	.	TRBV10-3	TGTGCCATCAGTGACAGGGGAGATGGGGAAAAACTGTTTTTT	CAISDRGDGEKLFF
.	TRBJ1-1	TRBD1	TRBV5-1	TGCGCCACCCGGACAGGGGCTGGTGGCACTGAAGCTTTCTTT	CATRTGAGGTEAFF
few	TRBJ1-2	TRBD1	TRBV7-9	TGTGCCAGCAGCTTAGAGGGGACAGGGGGGTCCTACTATGGCTACACCTTC	CASSLEGTGGSYYGYTF